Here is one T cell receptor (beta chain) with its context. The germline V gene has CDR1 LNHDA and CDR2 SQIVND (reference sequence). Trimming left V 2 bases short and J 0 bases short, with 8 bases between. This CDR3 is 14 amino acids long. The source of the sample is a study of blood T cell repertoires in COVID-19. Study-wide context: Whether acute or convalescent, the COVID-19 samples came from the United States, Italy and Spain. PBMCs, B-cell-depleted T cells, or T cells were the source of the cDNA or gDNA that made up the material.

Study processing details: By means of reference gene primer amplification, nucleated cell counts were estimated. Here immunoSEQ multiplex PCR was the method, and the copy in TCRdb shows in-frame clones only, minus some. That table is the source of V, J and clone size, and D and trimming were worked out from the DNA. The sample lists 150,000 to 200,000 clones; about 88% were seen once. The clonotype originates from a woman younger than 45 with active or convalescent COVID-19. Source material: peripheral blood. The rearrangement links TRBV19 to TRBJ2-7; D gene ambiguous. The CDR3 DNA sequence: TGTGCCAGTAGTATAAGCTCTACCTCCTACGAGCAGTACTTC. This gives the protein CASSISSTSYEQYF.